This T cell receptor (beta chain) came from a study of T-cell reconstitution after alpha-beta-depleted transplantation in children. This clonotype has at least ten counts. Its antigen is as yet unknown. Unique molecular identifiers were used to barcode this TCRbeta library. From the PCR reads, TCRdb called clonotypes with MiXCR, one entry per CDR3 protein. The sample includes around 300,000 distinct CDR3 sequences, less than 9.5% of them seen just once. CDR1 is SGHAT and CDR2 is FQNNGV in the germline V gene. There are 13 residues in the CDR3. The V end lost 8 bases, the J end lost 4 bases, and 14 bases lay between the germline ends. Notes on the study in general: Reports say that about two months after transplant, the alpha-beta T cells came out of several hundred graft clones that had expanded. Surviving recipient T cells and thymic progenitors underlay high day-60 TCRbeta diversity in some patients. One year after transplant, T-cell counts and diversity came mostly from newly produced T cells.

The sequence was obtained from a female patient aged 2 to 10 who had a stem cell transplant for Fanconi anemia, so the T cells may come from the graft donor. Material: peripheral blood, obtained 360 days after TCRalphabeta/CD19-depleted stem cell transplant. The chain joins TRBV11-2 to TRBJ2-5; TRBD1 is a possible D gene (5 bases). CDR3 residues: CASAPRRVETQYF. The CDR3, as DNA: TGTGCCAGCGCCCCCCGCAGGGTAGAGACCCAGTACTTC. The whole variable domain, remainder taken from reference TRBV11-2 and TRBJ2-5, is EAGVAQSPRYKIIEKRQSVAFWCNPISGHATLYWYQQILGQGPKLLIQFQNNGVVDDSQLPKDRFSAERLKGVDSTLKIQPAKLEDSAVYLCASAPRRVETQYFGPGTRLLVL.